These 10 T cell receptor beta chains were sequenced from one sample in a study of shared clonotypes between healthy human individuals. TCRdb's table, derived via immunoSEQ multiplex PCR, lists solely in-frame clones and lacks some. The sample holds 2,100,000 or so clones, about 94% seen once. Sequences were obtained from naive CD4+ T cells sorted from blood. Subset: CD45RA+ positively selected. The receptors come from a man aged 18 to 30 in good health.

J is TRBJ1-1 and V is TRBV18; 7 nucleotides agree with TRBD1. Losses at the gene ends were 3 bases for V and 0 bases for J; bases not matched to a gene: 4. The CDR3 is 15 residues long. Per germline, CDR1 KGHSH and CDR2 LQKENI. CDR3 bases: TGTGCCAGCTCACCGGTAGGGGGCGTGAACACTGAAGCTTTCTTT. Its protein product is CASSPVGGVNTEAFF.

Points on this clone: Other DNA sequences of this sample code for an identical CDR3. CDR3 sequence: CSVDDRGTEAFF. The CDR3 DNA follows: TGCAGCGTTGACGACAGGGGCACTGAAGCTTTCTTT. The gene calls are TRBV29-1 and TRBJ1-1, with 8 nucleotides matching TRBD1. V lost 3 bases and J lost 4; bases outside the gene matches: 1. This CDR3 has 12 amino acids. The germline gives CDR1 SQVTM, CDR2 ANQGSEA.

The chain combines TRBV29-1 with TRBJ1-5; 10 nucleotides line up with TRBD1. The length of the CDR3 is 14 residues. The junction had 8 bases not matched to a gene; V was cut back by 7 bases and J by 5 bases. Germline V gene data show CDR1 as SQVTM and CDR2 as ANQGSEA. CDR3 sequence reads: CSAIGTGVDQPQHF. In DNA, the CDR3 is TGCAGCGCGATCGGGACAGGGGTCGATCAGCCCCAGCATTTT.

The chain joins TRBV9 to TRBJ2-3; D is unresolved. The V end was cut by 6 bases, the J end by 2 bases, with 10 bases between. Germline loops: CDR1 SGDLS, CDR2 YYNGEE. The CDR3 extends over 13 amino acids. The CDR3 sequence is CASNRDHTDTQYF. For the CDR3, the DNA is TGTGCCAGCAACAGAGATCACACAGATACGCAGTATTTT.

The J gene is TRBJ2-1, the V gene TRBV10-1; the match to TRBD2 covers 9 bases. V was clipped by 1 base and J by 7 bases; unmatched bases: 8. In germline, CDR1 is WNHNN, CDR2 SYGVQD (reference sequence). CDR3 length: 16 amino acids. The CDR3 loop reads CASSEWVSGRGNEQFF. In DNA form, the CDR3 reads TGCGCCAGCAGTGAGTGGGTTAGCGGGAGAGGGAATGAGCAGTTCTTC.

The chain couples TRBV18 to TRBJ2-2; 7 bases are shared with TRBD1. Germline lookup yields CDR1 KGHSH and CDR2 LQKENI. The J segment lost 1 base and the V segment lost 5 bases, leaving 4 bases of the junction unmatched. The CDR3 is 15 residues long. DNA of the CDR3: TGTGCCAGCTCATCTGGGACAGAGAACACCGGGGAGCTGTTTTTT. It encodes CASSSGTENTGELFF. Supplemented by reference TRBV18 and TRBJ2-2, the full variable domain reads NAGVMQNPRHLVRRRGQEARLRCSPMKGHSHVYWYRQLPEEGLKFMVYLQKENIIDESGMPKERFSAEFPKEGPSILRIQQVVRGDSAAYFCASSSGTENTGELFFGEGSRLTVL.

CDR3: CASSLDGRMGSYGYTF. The CDR3 DNA sequence: TGTGCCAGCAGCTTGGACGGACGGATGGGGAGTTATGGCTACACCTTC. The V call is TRBV5-8, the J call TRBJ1-2; D gene unclear. Per the germline V gene, CDR1 is SGHTS and CDR2 is YDEGEE. This CDR3 contains 16 residues. V lost 0 bases to trimming and J lost 5 bases, with 17 bases between them.

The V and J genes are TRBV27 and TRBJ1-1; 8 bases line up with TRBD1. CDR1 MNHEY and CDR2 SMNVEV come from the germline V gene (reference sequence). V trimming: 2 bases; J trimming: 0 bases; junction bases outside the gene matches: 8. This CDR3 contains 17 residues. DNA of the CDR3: TGTGCCAGCAGTTTACTCTACGGGACAGGAGTGAACACTGAAGCTTTCTTT. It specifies CASSLLYGTGVNTEAFF.

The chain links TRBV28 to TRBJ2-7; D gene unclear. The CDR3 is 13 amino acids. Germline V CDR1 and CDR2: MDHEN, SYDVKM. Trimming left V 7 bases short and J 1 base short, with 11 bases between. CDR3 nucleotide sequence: TGTGCCAGCAACAAACAGATATCCTACGAGCAGTACTTC. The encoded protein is CASNKQISYEQYF.

CDR3 nucleotide sequence: TGCGCCAGCAGCCAAGGCAGCGGGGTGAGCACCGGGGAGCTGTTTTTT. Amino acid sequence: CASSQGSGVSTGELFF. The V call is TRBV4-1, the J call TRBJ2-2; 7 bases line up with TRBD2. The CDR3 has 16 amino acids. Germline trimming cut 1 base from V and 4 bases from J; bases unmatched to any gene: 6. Looked up from germline, CDR1 is MGHRA and CDR2 is YSYEKL.